The 23 T cell receptor beta chains below come from one sample, sequenced in a study of response to subunit inactivated influenza vaccine. From the RT-PCR reads, TCRdb called clonotypes with MiXCR, one entry per CDR3 protein. This sample yields under 500,000 distinct CDR3 sequences, of which approximately 11% are seen a single time; less than 15% belongs to the top ten. The source was PBMCs from blood, collected roughly 47 days after vaccination. The origin of the receptors is a man aged 45 to 65 who received an inactivated influenza vaccine.

This clonotype was picked up many times. This chain links TRBV27 with TRBJ2-7; D not certain. The CDR3 runs 11 residues. The germline CDR1 and CDR2 sequences are MNHEY and SMNVEV (reference sequence). The ends were cut back, 4 bases at V and 3 bases at J, with 4 bases in the middle. DNA of the CDR3: TGTGCCAGCAGTTGGGGCTACGAGCAGTACTTC. Translating it yields CASSWGYEQYF.

The genes are TRBV20-1 and TRBJ2-1; D call uncertain. CDR1 is DFQATT and CDR2 is SNEGSKA in the germline V gene (reference sequence). The CDR3 is 13 residues long. The germline V and J ends were trimmed by 2 bases and 2 bases, with 7 bases remaining between them. DNA of the CDR3: TGCAGTGCTAGATTGTTACCCTACAATGAGCAGTTCTTC. The encoded protein is CSARLLPYNEQFF.

The chain uses TRBV2 and TRBJ2-6; 10 positions match TRBD1. CDR3 length: 17 amino acids. The V segment lost 5 bases and the J segment 3 bases; nucleotides outside the gene matches: 7. Germline lookup yields CDR1 SNHLY and CDR2 FYNNEI. The chain's CDR3 is CASSPGTGVFGANVLTF. DNA for the CDR3: TGTGCCAGCAGTCCCGGGACAGGGGTCTTTGGGGCCAACGTCCTGACTTTC.

In this sample, this clonotype turned up many times. The chain combines TRBV5-1 with TRBJ2-7; D is possibly TRBD1 (5 bases). The V and J ends lost 0 bases and 0 bases respectively, with 13 bases between them. CDR3 length: 16 residues. CDR1 SGHRS and CDR2 YFSETQ come from the germline V gene. CDR3 sequence (DNA): TGCGCCAGCAGCTTGGGTTCAGGGATAAGCTCCTACGAGCAGTACTTC. This encodes CASSLGSGISSYEQYF.

A few counts support this clonotype. The rearrangement joins TRBV9 to TRBJ2-1; the match to TRBD2 covers 9 bases. The J segment lost 7 bases and the V segment lost 3 bases, leaving 8 bases of the junction unmatched. This CDR3 has 15 residues. Germline values: CDR1 SGDLS, CDR2 YYNGEE. The DNA for the CDR3 is TGTGCCAGCAGCGGGATAGCGGGGGTGGGGAATGAGCAGTTCTTC. Residues: CASSGIAGVGNEQFF.

This clonotype has just a few counts. The chain recombines TRBV7-6 with TRBJ2-7; D may correspond to TRBD1 or TRBD2 (6 bases each). Trimming removed 5 bases from V and 5 bases from J, with 22 bases in between. Looked up from germline, CDR1 is SGHVS and CDR2 is FNYEAQ. The CDR3 is 16 amino acids. The CDR3 region has the DNA TGTGCCAGCAGCCAATTTGTTCGGGACGGGGGCAACGAGCAGTACTTC. Translated, it gives CASSQFVRDGGNEQYF.

The chain employs TRBV4-1 and TRBJ2-7; either TRBD1 or TRBD2 may supply D (5 bases each). Trimming shortened V by 0 bases and J by 3 bases, and 33 bases separated the two germline ends. CDR3 length equals 22 residues. Per germline, CDR1 MGHRA and CDR2 YSYEKL. CDR3 in DNA: TGCGCCAGCAGCCAAGATGGTCCCTTAGGGATTCTTGGGGGACCGTTTCTCTACGAGCAGTACTTC. Its translation: CASSQDGPLGILGGPFLYEQYF.

V and J are TRBV20-1 and TRBJ1-5; 9 nucleotides agree with TRBD1. Trimming cost V 4 bases and J 2 bases; bases outside gene matches: 3. CDR1 and CDR2 (germline): DFQATT, SNEGSKA (reference sequence). The CDR3 runs 14 residues. In DNA, the CDR3 is TGCAGTGCTACACAGGGGGCGGGCAATCAGCCCCAGCATTTT. Protein product: CSATQGAGNQPQHF.

This clonotype showed up just once. V is TRBV30 and J is TRBJ2-7; D uncertain. The CDR3 is 15 residues long. Germline CDR1 and CDR2: GTSNPN and SVGIG (reference sequence). Trimming pared 0 bases from V and 5 bases from J, leaving 17 bases between. Written as DNA, the CDR3 is TGTGCCTGGAGTGTACTGCGGTCGTCCCCCGACGAGCAGTACTTC. This translates into CAWSVLRSSPDEQYF.

This clonotype was detected many times. This chain uses TRBV10-3 with TRBJ2-7; D might be TRBD1 (5 bases). The CDR3 has 13 amino acids. The V and J ends lost 3 bases and 2 bases respectively, with 8 bases between them. Germline-derived CDR1 and CDR2 are ENHRY and SYGVKD. In nucleotides, the CDR3 is TGTGCCATCAGTGACAGGGTCCCCTACGAGCAGTACTTC. Translating gives CAISDRVPYEQYF.

This clonotype was seen a handful of times. The chain employs TRBV7-2 and TRBJ2-1; 12 bases match TRBD2. V lost 0 bases and J lost 7; bases outside the gene matches: 7. Germline-derived CDR1 and CDR2 are SGHTA and FQGNSA. This CDR3 is 17 amino acids long. The CDR3 sequence: CASSLAGASGRVNEQFF. The DNA for the CDR3 is TGTGCCAGCAGCTTAGCCGGGGCTAGCGGGAGGGTAAATGAGCAGTTCTTC. Together with reference TRBV7-2 and TRBJ2-1, the CDR3 gives the full variable domain: GAGVSQSPSNKVTEKGKDVELRCDPISGHTALYWYRQSLGQGLEFLIYFQGNSAPDKSGLPSDRFSAERTGGSVSTLTIQRTQQEDSAVYLCASSLAGASGRVNEQFFGPGTRLTVL.

The sample holds a few counts of this clonotype. Here the CDR3 DNA reads TGTGCCAGCAGTTACTTCCGTCTGGAGACCCAGTACTTC. Protein product: CASSYFRLETQYF. The J gene is TRBJ2-5, the V gene TRBV6-2 or TRBV6-3; D not resolved. Trimming left V 1 base short and J 5 bases short, with 8 bases between. Germline values: CDR1 MNHEY, CDR2 SVGEGT. This CDR3 is 13 amino acids long.

This clonotype has ten or more counts. The V call is TRBV18, the J call TRBJ1-1; 7 bases agree with TRBD1. The CDR3 has 15 amino acids. Germline-derived CDR1 and CDR2 are KGHSH and LQKENI. V lost 5 bases, J lost 4 bases, and 10 bases stayed unmatched. The CDR3 nucleotides read TGTGCCAGCTCAAGACAGGGATCCTTGGGCACTGAAGCTTTCTTT. Protein: CASSRQGSLGTEAFF.

The chain is built from TRBV12-3 or TRBV12-4 and TRBJ2-1; D might be TRBD1 or TRBD2, each matching 6 bases. The CDR3 contains 15 residues. The V and J ends lost 2 bases and 8 bases respectively, with 16 bases between them. DNA for the CDR3: TGTGCCAGCAGTTTAAGGGGGGAATTCTTGTATGAGCAGTTCTTC. Translating it yields CASSLRGEFLYEQFF.

The table lists this clonotype with a few counts. The chain recombines TRBV28 with TRBJ2-7, with D unclear. V gave up 3 bases and J gave up 3 bases, with 12 bases separating them. The CDR3 runs 14 residues. From germline, CDR1 is MDHEN and CDR2 SYDVKM. This chain's CDR3 is CASSLSGMDYEQYF. The CDR3 coding sequence is TGTGCCAGCAGTTTGAGTGGGATGGACTACGAGCAGTACTTC.

J is TRBJ2-2 and V is TRBV7-9, with D perhaps TRBD2 (7 bases). V lost 4 bases, J lost 1 base, and 16 bases lay in between. This CDR3 comprises 17 residues. CDR1 and CDR2 from the germline V gene are SEHNR and FQNEAQ (reference sequence). Here the CDR3 DNA reads TGTGCCAGCAGCTCCCGAGGGGGGGCACGGAACACCGGGGAGCTGTTTTTT. It is translated as CASSSRGGARNTGELFF.

This clonotype was found a few times. The chain uses TRBV20-1 and TRBJ2-1; D unclear. This CDR3 spans 14 amino acids. Trimming removed 0 bases at V and 7 bases at J, with 13 bases between. Germline V CDR1 and CDR2: DFQATT, SNEGSKA (reference sequence). The CDR3 nucleotides are TGCAGTGCTAGAGAAGACTCCCTCGGTAATGAGCAGTTCTTC. This gives the protein CSAREDSLGNEQFF.

At least ten counts were recorded for this clonotype. This chain connects TRBV29-1 to TRBJ2-1, with 8 bases lining up with TRBD1. The CDR3 contains 17 residues. Germline V gene data show CDR1 as SQVTM and CDR2 as ANQGSEA. J gave up 0 bases and V 5 bases, and 12 bases lay outside the gene matches. The CDR3 spells CSVKGQVESGSYNEQFF. The CDR3 nucleotides are TGCAGCGTTAAGGGACAGGTCGAATCGGGCTCCTACAATGAGCAGTTCTTC.

In its sample, this clonotype was seen many times. The chain links TRBV24-1 to TRBJ2-2; 8 bases line up with TRBD2. Germline V gene sequence: CDR1 KGHDR, CDR2 SFDVKD. The CDR3 is 17 amino acids. V gave up 0 bases and J gave up 2 bases; unmatched junction bases: 4. The CDR3 reads CATSDLNGRANTGELFF. In nucleotides, the CDR3 is TGTGCCACCAGTGATTTGAACGGGAGGGCTAACACCGGGGAGCTGTTTTTT.

This clonotype has ten or more counts. This sequence joins TRBV24-1 and TRBJ2-1; 11 nucleotides agree with TRBD2. After removal of 3 bases from V and 0 bases from J, the junction contained 0 bases not matched to a gene. The CDR3 consists of 16 residues. Germline V gene data show CDR1 as KGHDR and CDR2 as SFDVKD. As DNA, the CDR3 is TGTGCCACCAGTGATCTAGCGGGAGGCTCCTACAATGAGCAGTTCTTC. It yields the protein CATSDLAGGSYNEQFF.

DNA of the CDR3: TGCAGTGGTGAGACTAGCGACCACAATGAGCAGTTCTTC. Amino acid sequence: CSGETSDHNEQFF. This chain links TRBV20-1 with TRBJ2-1, with 8 bases that match TRBD2. J gave up 5 bases and V 7 bases, and 7 bases lay outside the gene matches. CDR3 length: 13 residues. The germline CDR1 and CDR2 sequences are DFQATT and SNEGSKA (reference sequence).

The table lists this clonotype with many counts. The rearrangement joins TRBV15 to TRBJ2-3, with D unresolved. Trimming stripped 1 base from V and 4 bases from J, with 6 bases between. This CDR3 region has 13 residues. From germline, CDR1 is LNHNV and CDR2 YYDKDF (reference sequence). The CDR3 coding sequence is TGTGCCACCAGCAGAGCAGGTTCAGATACGCAGTATTTT. Its protein product is CATSRAGSDTQYF.

The CDR3 protein is CARSPGGTEAFF. The DNA for the CDR3 is TGTGCCAGGAGCCCGGGGGGCACTGAAGCTTTCTTT. The genes are TRBV6-5 and TRBJ1-1; D perhaps matches TRBD1 (5 bases). The V end lost 9 bases, the J end lost 4 bases, and 12 bases lay between the germline ends. This CDR3 is 12 amino acids long. Germline V gene data show CDR1 as MNHEY and CDR2 as SVGAGI.